This T cell receptor (beta chain) is from a study of blood T cell repertoires in COVID-19. At the level of the study: Material from acute and convalescent COVID-19 was sourced from the United States, Italy and Spain. The cDNA or gDNA used as material had been derived from T cells, B-cell-depleted T cells, or PBMCs.

Source study methods: Researchers report that nucleated cell counts were estimated from reference gene primer amplification. Generated by immunoSEQ multiplex PCR, the TCRdb table keeps only in-frame clones and is missing some. Clone size and the V and J calls come from that table; the DNA yielded D and trimming. The table shows approximately 130,000 clones, with around 86% occurring only once. CDR1 MNHNS and CDR2 SASEGT come from the germline V gene. The length of the CDR3 is 14 residues. V dropped 3 bases and J dropped 3 bases, with 9 bases sitting between them. Sequencing used peripheral blood. This sequence was found in a woman in her forties or fifties who had recovered from COVID-19. The rearrangement uses TRBV6-1 and TRBJ2-1, with D unresolved. CDR3 amino acids: CASSDNSRYNEQFF. Here the CDR3 DNA reads TGTGCCAGCAGTGACAACAGCCGCTACAATGAGCAGTTCTTC.